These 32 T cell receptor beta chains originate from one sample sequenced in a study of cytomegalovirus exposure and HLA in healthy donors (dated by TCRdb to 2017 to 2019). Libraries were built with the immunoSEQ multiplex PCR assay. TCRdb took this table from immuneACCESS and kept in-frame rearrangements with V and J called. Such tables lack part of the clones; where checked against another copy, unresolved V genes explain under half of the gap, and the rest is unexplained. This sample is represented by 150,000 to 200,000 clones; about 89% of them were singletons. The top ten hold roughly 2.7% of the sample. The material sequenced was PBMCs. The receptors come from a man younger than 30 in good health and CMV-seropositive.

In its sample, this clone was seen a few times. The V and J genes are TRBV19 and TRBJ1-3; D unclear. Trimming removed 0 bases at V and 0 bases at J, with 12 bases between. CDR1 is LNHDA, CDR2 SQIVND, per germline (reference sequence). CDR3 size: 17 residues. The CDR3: CASSIDLFWSSGNTIYF. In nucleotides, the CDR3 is TGTGCCAGTAGTATAGACCTGTTTTGGAGCTCTGGAAACACCATATATTTT.

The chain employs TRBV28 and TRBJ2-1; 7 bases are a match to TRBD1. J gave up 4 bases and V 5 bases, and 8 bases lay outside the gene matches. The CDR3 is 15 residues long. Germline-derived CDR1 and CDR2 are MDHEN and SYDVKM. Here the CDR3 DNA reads TGTGCCAGCAGTACCGGACAGGACCTATACAATGAGCAGTTCTTC. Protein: CASSTGQDLYNEQFF.

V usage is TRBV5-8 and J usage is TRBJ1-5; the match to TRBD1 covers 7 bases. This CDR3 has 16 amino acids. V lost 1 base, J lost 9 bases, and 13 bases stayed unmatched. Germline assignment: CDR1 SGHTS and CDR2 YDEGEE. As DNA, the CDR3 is TGTGCCAGCAGCTTGATTCAGGGGGGCAAGGAGAGGCCCCAGCATTTT. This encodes CASSLIQGGKERPQHF.

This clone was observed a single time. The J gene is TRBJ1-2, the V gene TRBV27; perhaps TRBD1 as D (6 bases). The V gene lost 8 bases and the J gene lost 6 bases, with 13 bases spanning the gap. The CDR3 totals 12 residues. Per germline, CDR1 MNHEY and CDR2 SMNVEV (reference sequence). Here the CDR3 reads CASARGRDGYTF. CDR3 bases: TGTGCCAGCGCCAGGGGTAGAGATGGCTACACCTTC.

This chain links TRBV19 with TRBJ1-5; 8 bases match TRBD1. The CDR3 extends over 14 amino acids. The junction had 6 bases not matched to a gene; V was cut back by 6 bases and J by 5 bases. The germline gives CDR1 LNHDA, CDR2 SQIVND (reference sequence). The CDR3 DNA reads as TGTGCCAGTAGGGGCAGGGGGCCCCATCAGCCCCAGCATTTT. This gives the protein CASRGRGPHQPQHF.

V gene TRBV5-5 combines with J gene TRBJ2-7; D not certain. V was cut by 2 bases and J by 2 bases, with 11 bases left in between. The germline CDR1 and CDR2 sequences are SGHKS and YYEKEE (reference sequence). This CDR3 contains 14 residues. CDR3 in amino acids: CASSLMLVAYEQYF. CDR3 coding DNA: TGTGCCAGCAGCTTAATGCTAGTTGCCTACGAGCAGTACTTC.

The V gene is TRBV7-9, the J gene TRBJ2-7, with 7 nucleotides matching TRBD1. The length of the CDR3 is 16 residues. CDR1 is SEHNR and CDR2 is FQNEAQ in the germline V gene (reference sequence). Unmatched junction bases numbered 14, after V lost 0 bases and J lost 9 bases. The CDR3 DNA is TGTGCCAGCAGCTTAGCGCTTGGGACAGAATACGCAGGGCAGTACTTC. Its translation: CASSLALGTEYAGQYF.

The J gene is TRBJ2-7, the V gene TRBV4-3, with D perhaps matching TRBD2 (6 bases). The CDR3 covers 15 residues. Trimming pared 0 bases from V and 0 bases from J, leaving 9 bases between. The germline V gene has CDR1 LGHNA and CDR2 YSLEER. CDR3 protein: CASSQDATSSYEQYF. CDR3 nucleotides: TGCGCCAGCAGCCAAGATGCGACTAGCTCCTACGAGCAGTACTTC.

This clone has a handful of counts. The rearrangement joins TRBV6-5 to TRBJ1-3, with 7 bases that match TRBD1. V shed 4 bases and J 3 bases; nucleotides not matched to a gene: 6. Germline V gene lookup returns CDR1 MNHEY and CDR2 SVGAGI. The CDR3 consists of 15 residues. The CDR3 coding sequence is TGTGCCAGCAGTTGGGGACAGCACAATGGAAACACCATATATTTT. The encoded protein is CASSWGQHNGNTIYF.

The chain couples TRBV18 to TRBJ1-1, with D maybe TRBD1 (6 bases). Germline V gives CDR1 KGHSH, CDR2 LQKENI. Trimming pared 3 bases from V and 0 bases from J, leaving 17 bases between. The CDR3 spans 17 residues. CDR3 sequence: CASSPRRRGTMNTEAFF. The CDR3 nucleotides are TGTGCCAGCTCACCCCGGAGAAGGGGGACTATGAACACTGAAGCTTTCTTT.

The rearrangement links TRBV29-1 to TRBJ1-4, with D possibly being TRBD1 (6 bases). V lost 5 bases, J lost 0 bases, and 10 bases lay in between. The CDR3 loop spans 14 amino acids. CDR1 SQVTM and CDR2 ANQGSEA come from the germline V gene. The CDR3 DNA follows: TGCAGCGTTTTTGACAGGCCAACTAATGAAAAACTGTTTTTT. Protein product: CSVFDRPTNEKLFF.

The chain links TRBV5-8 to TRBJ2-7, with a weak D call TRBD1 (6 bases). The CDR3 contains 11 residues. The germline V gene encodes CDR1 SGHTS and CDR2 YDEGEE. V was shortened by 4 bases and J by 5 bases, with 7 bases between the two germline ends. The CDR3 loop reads CASSNRDEQYF. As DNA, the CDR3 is TGTGCCAGCAGCAACAGGGACGAGCAGTACTTC.

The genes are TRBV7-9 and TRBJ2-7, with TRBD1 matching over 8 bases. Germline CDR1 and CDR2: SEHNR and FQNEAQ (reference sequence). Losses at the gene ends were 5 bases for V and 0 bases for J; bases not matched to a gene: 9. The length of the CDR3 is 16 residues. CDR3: CASSPQGQADSYEQYF. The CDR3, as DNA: TGTGCCAGCAGCCCTCAGGGACAGGCCGACTCCTACGAGCAGTACTTC.

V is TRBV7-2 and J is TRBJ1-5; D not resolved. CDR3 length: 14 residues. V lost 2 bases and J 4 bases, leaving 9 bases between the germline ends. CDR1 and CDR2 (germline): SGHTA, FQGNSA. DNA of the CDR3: TGTGCCAGCAGCTTAATAACAGCTAATCAGCCCCAGCATTTT. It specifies CASSLITANQPQHF.

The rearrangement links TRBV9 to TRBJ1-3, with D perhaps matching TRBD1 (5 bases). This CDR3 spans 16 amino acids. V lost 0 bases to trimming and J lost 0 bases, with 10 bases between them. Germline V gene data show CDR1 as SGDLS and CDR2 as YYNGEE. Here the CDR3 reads CASSVGGTFSGNTIYF. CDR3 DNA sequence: TGTGCCAGCAGCGTAGGTGGGACTTTCTCTGGAAACACCATATATTTT.

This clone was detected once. CDR3 nucleotides: TGTGCCAGCAGCTTTGGGACAGGAAATGAAAAACTGTTTTTT. Its translation is CASSFGTGNEKLFF. The V gene is TRBV5-4, the J gene TRBJ1-4; 8 bases are shared with TRBD1. Germline trimming cut 2 bases from V and 5 bases from J; bases unmatched to any gene: 2. Germline V CDR1 and CDR2: SGHNT, YYREEE (reference sequence). The CDR3 extends over 14 amino acids.

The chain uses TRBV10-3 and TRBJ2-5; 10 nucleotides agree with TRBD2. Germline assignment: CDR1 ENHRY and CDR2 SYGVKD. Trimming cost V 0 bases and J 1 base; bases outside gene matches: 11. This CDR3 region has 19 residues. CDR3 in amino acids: CAISESILRGTSVQETQYF. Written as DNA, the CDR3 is TGTGCCATCAGTGAGTCGATTTTACGTGGGACTAGCGTCCAAGAGACCCAGTACTTC.

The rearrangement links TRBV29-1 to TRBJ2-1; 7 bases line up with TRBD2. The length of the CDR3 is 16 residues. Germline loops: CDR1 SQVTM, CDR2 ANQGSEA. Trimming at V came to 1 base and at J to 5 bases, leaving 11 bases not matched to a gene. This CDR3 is CSVEGPGASGDNEQFF. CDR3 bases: TGCAGCGTTGAAGGACCAGGCGCTAGCGGAGACAATGAGCAGTTCTTC.

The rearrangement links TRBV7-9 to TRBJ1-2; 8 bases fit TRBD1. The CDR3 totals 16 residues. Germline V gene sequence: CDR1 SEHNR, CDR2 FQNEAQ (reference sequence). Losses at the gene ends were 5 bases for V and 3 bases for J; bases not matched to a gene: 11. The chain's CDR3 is CASSTVTGEGYYGYTF. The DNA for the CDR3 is TGTGCCAGCAGCACTGTGACAGGGGAGGGGTACTATGGCTACACCTTC.

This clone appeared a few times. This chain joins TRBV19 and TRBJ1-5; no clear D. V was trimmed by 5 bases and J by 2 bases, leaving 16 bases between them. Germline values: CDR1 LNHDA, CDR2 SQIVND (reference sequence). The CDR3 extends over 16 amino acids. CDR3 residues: CASSVFEALRNQPQHF. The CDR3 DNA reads TGTGCCAGTAGTGTTTTCGAGGCCCTCCGCAATCAGCCCCAGCATTTT.

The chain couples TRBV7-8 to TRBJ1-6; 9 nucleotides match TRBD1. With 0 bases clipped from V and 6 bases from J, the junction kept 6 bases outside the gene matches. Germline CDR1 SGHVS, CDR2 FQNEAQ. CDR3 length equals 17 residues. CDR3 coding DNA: TGTGCCAGCAGCTTAGCGTCGTCGGACAGGGGTAATTCACCCCTCCACTTT. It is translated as CASSLASSDRGNSPLHF.

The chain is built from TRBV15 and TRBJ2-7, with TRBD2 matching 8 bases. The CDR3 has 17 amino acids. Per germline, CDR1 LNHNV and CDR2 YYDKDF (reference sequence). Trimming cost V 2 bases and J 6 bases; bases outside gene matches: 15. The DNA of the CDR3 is TGTGCCACCAGCAGACAAATAGGACTAGCCCTCCCATCCGAGCAGTACTTC. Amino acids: CATSRQIGLALPSEQYF.

In nucleotides, the CDR3 is TGTGCTAGTGGTTTGACAAAACAGACCTACGAGCAGTACTTC. The encoded protein is CASGLTKQTYEQYF. The chain links TRBV12-5 to TRBJ2-7; no definite D call. Germline assignment: CDR1 LGHNT and CDR2 FRNRAP. Trimming shortened V by 2 bases and J by 2 bases, and 10 bases separated the two germline ends. This CDR3 is built from 14 residues.

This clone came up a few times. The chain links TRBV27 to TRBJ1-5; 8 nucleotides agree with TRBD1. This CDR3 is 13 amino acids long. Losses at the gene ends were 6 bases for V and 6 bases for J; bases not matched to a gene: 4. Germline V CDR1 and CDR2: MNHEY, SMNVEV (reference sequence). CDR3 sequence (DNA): TGTGCCAGCAGGACAGGGGCGGGTCAGCCCCAGCATTTT. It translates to CASRTGAGQPQHF.

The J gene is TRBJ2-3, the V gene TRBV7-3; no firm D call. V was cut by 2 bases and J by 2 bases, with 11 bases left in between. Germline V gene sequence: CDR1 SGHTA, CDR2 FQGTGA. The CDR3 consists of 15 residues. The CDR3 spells CASSLSGQDTDTQYF. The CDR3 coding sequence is TGTGCCAGCAGCTTATCTGGCCAAGACACAGATACGCAGTATTTT.

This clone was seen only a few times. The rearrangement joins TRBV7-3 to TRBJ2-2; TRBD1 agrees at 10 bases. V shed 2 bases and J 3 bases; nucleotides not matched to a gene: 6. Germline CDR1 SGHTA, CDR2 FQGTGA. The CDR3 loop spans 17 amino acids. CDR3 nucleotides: TGTGCCAGCAGCTTATATCCCGGGACAGGGGACACCGGGGAGCTGTTTTTT. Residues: CASSLYPGTGDTGELFF.

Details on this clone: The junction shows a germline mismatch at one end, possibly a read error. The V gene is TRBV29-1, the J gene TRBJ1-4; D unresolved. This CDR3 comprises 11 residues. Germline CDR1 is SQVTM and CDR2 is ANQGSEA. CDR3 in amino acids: CSVEESRTVVF. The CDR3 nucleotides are TGCAGCGTTGAAGAGAGCAGGACTGTAGTTTTT.

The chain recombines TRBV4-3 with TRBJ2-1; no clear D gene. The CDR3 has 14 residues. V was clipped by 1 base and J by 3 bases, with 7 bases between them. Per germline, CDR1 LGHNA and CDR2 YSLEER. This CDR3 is CASSQGPRYNEQFF. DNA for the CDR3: TGCGCCAGCAGCCAAGGTCCTCGCTACAATGAGCAGTTCTTC.

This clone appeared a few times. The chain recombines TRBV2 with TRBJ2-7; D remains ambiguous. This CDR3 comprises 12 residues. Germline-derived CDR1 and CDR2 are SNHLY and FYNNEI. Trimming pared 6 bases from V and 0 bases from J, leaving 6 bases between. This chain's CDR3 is CASRLSSYEQYF. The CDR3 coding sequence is TGTGCCAGCAGACTCTCCTCCTACGAGCAGTACTTC. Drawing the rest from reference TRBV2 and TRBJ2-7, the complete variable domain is EPEVTQTPSHQVTQMGQEVILRCVPISNHLYFYWYRQILGQKVEFLVSFYNNEISEKSEIFDDQFSVERPDGSNFTLKIRSTKLEDSAMYFCASRLSSYEQYFGPGTRLTVT.

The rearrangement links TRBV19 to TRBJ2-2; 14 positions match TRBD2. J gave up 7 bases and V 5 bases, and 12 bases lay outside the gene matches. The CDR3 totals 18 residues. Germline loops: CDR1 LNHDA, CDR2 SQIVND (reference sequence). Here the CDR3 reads CASSDGTSGSLIGGELFF. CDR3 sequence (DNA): TGTGCCAGTAGTGATGGGACTAGCGGGAGTTTGATCGGCGGGGAGCTGTTTTTT.

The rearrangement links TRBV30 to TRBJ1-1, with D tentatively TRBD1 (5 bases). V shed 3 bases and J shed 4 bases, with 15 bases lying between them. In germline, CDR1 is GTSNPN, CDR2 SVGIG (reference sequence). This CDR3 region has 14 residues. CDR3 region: CAWRIGLGVTEAFF. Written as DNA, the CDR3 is TGTGCCTGGAGGATCGGGTTAGGGGTCACTGAAGCTTTCTTT. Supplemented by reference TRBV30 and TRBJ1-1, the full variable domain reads SQTIHQWPATLVQPVGSPLSLECTVEGTSNPNLYWYRQAAGRGLQLLFYSVGIGQISSEVPQNLSASRPQDRQFILSSKKLLLSDSGFYLCAWRIGLGVTEAFFGQGTRLTVV.

CDR3 loop: CASSLDVSETQYF. Written as DNA, the CDR3 is TGTGCCAGCAGCTTAGATGTGTCGGAGACCCAGTACTTC. V is TRBV11-2 and J is TRBJ2-5; D is ambiguous. The CDR3 extends over 13 amino acids. With 0 bases removed from V and 5 bases from J, the gap between germline ends came to 7 bases. Per the germline V gene, CDR1 is SGHAT and CDR2 is FQNNGV.